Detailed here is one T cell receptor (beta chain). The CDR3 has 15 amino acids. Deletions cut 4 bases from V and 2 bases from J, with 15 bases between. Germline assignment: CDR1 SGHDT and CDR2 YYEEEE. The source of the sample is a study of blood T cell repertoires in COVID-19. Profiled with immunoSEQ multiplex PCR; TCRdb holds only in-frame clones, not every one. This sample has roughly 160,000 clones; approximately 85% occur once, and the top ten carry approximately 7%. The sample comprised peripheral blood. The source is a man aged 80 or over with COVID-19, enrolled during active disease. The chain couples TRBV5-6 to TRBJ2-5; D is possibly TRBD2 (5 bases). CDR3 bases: TGTGCCAGCAGCCCTCGAAGTAGGACTCAAGAGACCCAGTACTTC. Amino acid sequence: CASSPRSRTQETQYF. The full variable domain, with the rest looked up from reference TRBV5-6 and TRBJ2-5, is DAGVTQSPTHLIKTRGQQVTLRCSPKSGHDTVSWYQQALGQGPQFIFQYYEEEERQRGNFPDRFSGHQFPNYSSELNVNALLLGDSALYLCASSPRSRTQETQYFGPGTRLLVL.